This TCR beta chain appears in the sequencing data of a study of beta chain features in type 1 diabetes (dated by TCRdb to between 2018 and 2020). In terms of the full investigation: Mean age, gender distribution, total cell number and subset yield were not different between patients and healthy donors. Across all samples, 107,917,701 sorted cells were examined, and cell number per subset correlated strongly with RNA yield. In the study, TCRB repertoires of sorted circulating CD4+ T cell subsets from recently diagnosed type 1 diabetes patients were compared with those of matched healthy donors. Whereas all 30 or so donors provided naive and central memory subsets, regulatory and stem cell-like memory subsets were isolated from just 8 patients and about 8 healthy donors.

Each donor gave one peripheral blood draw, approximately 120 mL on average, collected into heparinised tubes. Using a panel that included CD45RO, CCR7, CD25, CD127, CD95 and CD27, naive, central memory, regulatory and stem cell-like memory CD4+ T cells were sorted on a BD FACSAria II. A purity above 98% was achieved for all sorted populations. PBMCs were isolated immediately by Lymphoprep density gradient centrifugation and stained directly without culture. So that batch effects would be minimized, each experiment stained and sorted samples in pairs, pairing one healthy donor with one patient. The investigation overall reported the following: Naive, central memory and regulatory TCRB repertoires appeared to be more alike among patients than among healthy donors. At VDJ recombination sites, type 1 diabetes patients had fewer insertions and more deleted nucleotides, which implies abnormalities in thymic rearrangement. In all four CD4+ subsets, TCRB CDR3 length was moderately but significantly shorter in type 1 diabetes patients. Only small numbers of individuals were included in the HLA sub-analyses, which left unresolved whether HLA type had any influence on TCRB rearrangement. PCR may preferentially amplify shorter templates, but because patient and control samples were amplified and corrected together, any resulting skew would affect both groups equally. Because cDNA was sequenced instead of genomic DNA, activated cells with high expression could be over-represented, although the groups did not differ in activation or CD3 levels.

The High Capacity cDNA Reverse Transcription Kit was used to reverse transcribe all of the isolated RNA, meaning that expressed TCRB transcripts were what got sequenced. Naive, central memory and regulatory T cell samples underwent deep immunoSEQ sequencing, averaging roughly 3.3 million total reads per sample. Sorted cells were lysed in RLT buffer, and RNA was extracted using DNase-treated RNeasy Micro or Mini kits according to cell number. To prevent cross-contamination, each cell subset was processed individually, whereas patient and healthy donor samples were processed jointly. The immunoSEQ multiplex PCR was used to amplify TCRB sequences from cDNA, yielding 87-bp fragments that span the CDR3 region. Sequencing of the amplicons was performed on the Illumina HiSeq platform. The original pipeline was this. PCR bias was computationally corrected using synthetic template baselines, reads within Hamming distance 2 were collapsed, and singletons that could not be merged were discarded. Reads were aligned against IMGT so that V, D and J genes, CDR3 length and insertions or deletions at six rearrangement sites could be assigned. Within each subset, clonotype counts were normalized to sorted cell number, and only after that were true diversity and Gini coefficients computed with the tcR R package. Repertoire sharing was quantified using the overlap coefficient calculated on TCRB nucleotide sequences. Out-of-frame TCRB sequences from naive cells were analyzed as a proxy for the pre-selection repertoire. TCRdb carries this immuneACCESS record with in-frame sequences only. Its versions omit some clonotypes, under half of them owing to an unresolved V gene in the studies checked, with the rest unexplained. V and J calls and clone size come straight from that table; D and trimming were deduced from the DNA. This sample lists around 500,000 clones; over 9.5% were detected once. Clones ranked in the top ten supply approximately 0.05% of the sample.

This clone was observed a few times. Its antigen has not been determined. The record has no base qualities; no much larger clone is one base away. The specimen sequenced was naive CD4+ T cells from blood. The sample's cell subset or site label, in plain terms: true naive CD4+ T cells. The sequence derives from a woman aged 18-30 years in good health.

The nucleotide sequence reads as follows: TGTGCCAGCAGCCAACGGGGAAGTGTGGAAAAACTGTTTTTT. It specifies CASSQRGSVEKLFF. Rearrangement joined TRBV14 to TRBJ1-4, with the D gene not confidently named. From its cysteine to its phenylalanine, the CDR3 spans 14 amino acids. Only the CDR3 region is kept as DNA, spanning 42 bases read in frame from base 1. CDR1 and CDR2 are drawn from the germline V gene: SGHDN, FVKESK. V lost 2 bases and J lost 8 bases; the stretch between them is 12 bases long.